This T cell receptor (beta chain) was obtained from a study of cytomegalovirus exposure and HLA in healthy donors. V lost 0 bases, J lost 2 bases, and 10 bases stayed unmatched. Germline V lookup: CDR1 LGHNA, CDR2 YNFKEQ. CDR3 length: 17 residues. TCRdb's copy holds only in-frame clones and misses some; the assay was immunoSEQ multiplex PCR. The sample yields under 80,000 clones, 94% seen once. V gene TRBV4-2 combines with J gene TRBJ2-7; 7 nucleotides line up with TRBD1. Input material: PBMCs. This receptor was identified in a woman aged 18-29 years in good health and CMV-seronegative. The CDR3 DNA sequence: TGTGCCAGCAGCCAAGAAACGGGACAGTCGATCGCCTACGAGCAGTACTTC. Its protein product is CASSQETGQSIAYEQYF.